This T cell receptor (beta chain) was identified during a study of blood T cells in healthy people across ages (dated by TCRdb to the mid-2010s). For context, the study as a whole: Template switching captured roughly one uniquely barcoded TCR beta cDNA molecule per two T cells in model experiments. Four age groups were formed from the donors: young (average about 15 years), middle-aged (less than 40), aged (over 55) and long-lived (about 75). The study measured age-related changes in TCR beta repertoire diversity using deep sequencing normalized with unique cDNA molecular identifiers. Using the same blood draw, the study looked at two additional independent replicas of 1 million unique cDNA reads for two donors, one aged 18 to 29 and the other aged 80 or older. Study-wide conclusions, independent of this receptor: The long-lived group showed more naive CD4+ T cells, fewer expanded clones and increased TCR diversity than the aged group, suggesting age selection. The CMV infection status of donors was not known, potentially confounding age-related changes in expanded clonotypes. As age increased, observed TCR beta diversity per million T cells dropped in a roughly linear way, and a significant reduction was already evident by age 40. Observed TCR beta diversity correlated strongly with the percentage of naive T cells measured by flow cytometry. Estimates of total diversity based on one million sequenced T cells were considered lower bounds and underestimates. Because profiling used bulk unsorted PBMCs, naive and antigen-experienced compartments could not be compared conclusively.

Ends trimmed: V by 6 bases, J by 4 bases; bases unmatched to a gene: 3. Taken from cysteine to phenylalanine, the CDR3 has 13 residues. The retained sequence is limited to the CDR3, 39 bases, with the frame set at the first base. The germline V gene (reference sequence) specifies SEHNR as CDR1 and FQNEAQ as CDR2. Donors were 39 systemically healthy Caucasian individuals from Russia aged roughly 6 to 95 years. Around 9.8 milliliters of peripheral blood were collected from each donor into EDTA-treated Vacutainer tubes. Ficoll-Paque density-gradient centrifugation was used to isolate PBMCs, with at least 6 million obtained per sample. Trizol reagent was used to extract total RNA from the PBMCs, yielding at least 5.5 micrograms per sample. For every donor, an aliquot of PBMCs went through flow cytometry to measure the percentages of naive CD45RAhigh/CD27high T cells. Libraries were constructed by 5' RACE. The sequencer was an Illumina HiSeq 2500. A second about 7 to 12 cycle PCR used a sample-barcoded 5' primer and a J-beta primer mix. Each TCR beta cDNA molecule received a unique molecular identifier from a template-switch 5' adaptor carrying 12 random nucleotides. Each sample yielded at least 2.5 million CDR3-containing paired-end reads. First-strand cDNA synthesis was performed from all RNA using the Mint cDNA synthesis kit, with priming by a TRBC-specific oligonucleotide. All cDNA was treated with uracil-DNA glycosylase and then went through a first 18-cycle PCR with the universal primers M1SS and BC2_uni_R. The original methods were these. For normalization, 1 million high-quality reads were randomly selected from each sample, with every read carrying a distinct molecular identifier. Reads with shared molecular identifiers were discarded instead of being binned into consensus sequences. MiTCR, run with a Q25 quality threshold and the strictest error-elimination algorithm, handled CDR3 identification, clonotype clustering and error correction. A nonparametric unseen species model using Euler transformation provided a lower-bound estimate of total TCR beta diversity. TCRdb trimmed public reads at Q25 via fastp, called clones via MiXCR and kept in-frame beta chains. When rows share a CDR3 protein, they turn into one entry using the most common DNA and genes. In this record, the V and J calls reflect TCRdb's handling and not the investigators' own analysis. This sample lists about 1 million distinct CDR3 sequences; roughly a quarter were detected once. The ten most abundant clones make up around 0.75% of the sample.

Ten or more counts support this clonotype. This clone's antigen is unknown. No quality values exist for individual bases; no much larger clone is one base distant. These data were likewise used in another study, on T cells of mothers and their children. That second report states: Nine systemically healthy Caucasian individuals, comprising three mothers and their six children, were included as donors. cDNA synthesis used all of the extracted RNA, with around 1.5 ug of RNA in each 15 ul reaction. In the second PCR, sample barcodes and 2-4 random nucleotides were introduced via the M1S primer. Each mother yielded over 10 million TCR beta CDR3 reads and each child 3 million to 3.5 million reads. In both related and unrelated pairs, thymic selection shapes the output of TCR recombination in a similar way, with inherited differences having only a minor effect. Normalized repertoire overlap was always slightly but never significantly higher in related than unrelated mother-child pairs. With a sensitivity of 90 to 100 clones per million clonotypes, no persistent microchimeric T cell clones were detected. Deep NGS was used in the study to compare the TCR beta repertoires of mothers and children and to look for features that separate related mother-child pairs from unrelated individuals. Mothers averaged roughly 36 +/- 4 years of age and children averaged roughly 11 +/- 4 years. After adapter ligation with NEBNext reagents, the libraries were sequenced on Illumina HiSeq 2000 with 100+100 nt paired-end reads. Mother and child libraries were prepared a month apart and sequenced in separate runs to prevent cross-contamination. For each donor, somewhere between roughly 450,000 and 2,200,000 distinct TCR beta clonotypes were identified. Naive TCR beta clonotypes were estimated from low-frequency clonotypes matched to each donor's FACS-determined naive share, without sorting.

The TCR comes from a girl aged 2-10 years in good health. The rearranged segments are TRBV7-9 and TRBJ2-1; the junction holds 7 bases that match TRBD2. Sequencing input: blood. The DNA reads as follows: TGTGCCAGCAGTGCGGGAGTGTACAATGAGCAGTTCTTC. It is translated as CASSAGVYNEQFF.